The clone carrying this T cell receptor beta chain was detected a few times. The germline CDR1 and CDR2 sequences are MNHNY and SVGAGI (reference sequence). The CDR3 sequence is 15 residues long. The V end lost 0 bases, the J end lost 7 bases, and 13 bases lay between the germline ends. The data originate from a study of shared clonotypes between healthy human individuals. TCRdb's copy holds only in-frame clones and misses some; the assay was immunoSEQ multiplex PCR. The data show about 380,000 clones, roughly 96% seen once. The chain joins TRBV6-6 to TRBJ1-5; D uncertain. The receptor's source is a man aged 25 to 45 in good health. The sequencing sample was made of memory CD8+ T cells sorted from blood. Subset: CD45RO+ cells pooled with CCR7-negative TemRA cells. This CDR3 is CASSYSIHSQQPQHF. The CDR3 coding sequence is TGTGCCAGCAGTTACTCGATCCACAGCCAACAGCCCCAGCATTTT.